This T cell receptor beta chain was identified during a study of T-cell memory formation after mild COVID-19. General study points: Clones that contracted from day 15 to 85 had balanced CD4/CD8; later expanders were CD4+ biased.

The CDR3 sequence is 13 residues long. V was shortened by 3 bases and J by 4 bases, with 6 bases between the two germline ends. This clonotype has more than one count but fewer than ten. Its antigen remains unidentified. Each CDR3 protein gets one entry after TCRdb re-called the 5' RACE reads with MiXCR. The table records more than 300,000 distinct CDR3 sequences, 20% to 25% of them present only once. The sequencing input was PBMCs or a T cell subset sorted from them (not recorded which). The source is a man younger than 35 who had mild COVID-19 (a few samples of this study predate the infection). Cell type and time point are not known. The chain uses TRBV12-3 or TRBV12-4 and TRBJ2-2; D unclear. The CDR3 region is CASSFIVTGELFF. CDR3 sequence (DNA): TGTGCCAGCAGTTTCATAGTCACCGGGGAGCTGTTTTTT.